The 32 T cell receptor beta chains given below trace back to one sample, sequenced in a study of T cells in Graves' hyperthyroidism and ophthalmopathy. Researchers took RNA transcripts and amplified the TCR beta CDR3 regions from them. The HTBI set primed first-round TCR CDR3 RT-PCR. TCRdb re-derived calls from the multiplex PCR reads in MiXCR, one entry per CDR3 protein. The profile shows over 150,000 distinct CDR3 sequences, 17% of them singletons. Input material: blood. Receptors were obtained from a woman aged 45-60 years with Graves' hyperthyroidism.

This clonotype was found a few times. The genes are TRBV7-8 and TRBJ2-3, with 7 bases that match TRBD2. This CDR3 is 15 amino acids long. The junction had 11 bases not matched to a gene; V was cut back by 5 bases and J by 6 bases. Germline CDR1 is SGHVS and CDR2 is FQNEAQ. CDR3 amino acids: CASSLGLGDGDTQYF. The CDR3 DNA follows: TGTGCCAGCAGCCTCGGACTAGGCGACGGGGATACGCAGTATTTT.

The chain links TRBV6-5 to TRBJ2-3; a possible D gene is TRBD1 (6 bases). The CDR3 is 18 amino acids. The V gene's germline CDR1 is MNHEY and CDR2 SVGAGI. The germline V and J ends were trimmed by 0 bases and 3 bases, with 19 bases remaining between them. The CDR3 loop reads CASSYSPGATRETDTQYF. The CDR3 region has the DNA TGTGCCAGCAGTTACTCACCAGGGGCCACGAGGGAGACAGATACGCAGTATTTT.

The genes are TRBV15 and TRBJ2-2; 8 bases agree with TRBD2. Germline V gene sequence: CDR1 LNHNV, CDR2 YYDKDF (reference sequence). The length of the CDR3 is 15 residues. The junction had 8 bases not matched to a gene; V was cut back by 4 bases and J by 7 bases. As DNA, the CDR3 is TGTGCCACCAGCAACGAAGCGGGAGATGACGGGGAGCTGTTTTTT. Its protein is CATSNEAGDDGELFF.

This clonotype was observed a handful of times. V and J are TRBV20-1 and TRBJ1-2, with 7 bases identical to TRBD1. The germline CDR1 and CDR2 sequences are DFQATT and SNEGSKA (reference sequence). CDR3 length: 15 residues. J was trimmed by 4 bases and V by 0 bases; bases with no gene match: 8. The CDR3 bases are TGCAGTGCTAGAGATCCGAGGACAGGCCCCTATGGCTACACCTTC. Encoded protein: CSARDPRTGPYGYTF.

The table lists this clonotype with a count of one. A much more abundant neighbour one base away suggests this may be a read error. The chain is built from TRBV20-1 and TRBJ2-7; a possible D gene is TRBD1 (6 bases). Gene TRBJ2-1 matches the end of the DNA better, so the J call may be wrong. The CDR3 sequence is 16 residues long. Germline V CDR1 and CDR2: DFQATT, SNEGSKA (reference sequence). CDR3 in DNA: TGCAGTGCTAGGAAAACTACAGGGAACCCTAATTACGAGCAGTTCTTC. Protein: CSARKTTGNPNYEQFF.

The chain is built from TRBV28 and TRBJ2-3, with D possibly TRBD1 on 6 matching bases. Trimming cost V 7 bases and J 2 bases, with 31 bases left between them. The CDR3 consists of 20 residues. Per the germline V gene, CDR1 is MDHEN and CDR2 is SYDVKM. CDR3 sequence (DNA): TGTGCCAGCACTGAAAAACAGGGATTTGGGATATTCGGTAACACAGATACGCAGTATTTT. Its protein product is CASTEKQGFGIFGNTDTQYF.

This chain connects TRBV6-1 to TRBJ2-7; the match to TRBD1 covers 7 bases. This CDR3 comprises 15 residues. Germline V CDR1 and CDR2: MNHNS, SASEGT. With 0 bases clipped from V and 4 bases from J, the junction kept 6 bases outside the gene matches. CDR3 DNA: TGTGCCAGCAGTGAAGCGAGGACAGGTTTTTACGAGCAGTACTTC. Amino acid sequence: CASSEARTGFYEQYF.

This clonotype was counted once. This chain joins TRBV7-3 and TRBJ2-2, with D uncertain. The CDR3 has 13 amino acids. V was cut by 5 bases and J by 6 bases, with 10 bases left in between. Germline V gene data show CDR1 as SGHTA and CDR2 as FQGTGA. This chain's CDR3 is CASSLVDPGELFF. In DNA form, the CDR3 reads TGTGCCAGCAGCCTGGTAGATCCCGGGGAGCTGTTTTTT. Full variable domain (missing parts from reference TRBV7-3 and TRBJ2-2): GAGVSQTPSNKVTEKGKYVELRCDPISGHTALYWYRQSLGQGPEFLIYFQGTGAADDSGLPNDRFFAVRPEGSVSTLKIQRTERGDSAVYLCASSLVDPGELFFGEGSRLTVL.

In this sample, this clonotype turned up many times. CDR3: CASSLAYQETQYF. The CDR3 DNA follows: TGTGCCAGCAGCTTAGCTTATCAAGAGACCCAGTACTTC. The chain combines TRBV7-2 with TRBJ2-5; D is unclear. CDR1 SGHTA and CDR2 FQGNSA come from the germline V gene. The CDR3 spans 13 residues. V lost 0 bases to trimming and J lost 2 bases, with 4 bases between them.

The chain couples TRBV5-1 to TRBJ1-1; D is unclear. The CDR3 extends over 15 amino acids. The germline V and J ends were trimmed by 0 bases and 4 bases, with 13 bases remaining between them. Germline V gene lookup returns CDR1 SGHRS and CDR2 YFSETQ. The CDR3 loop reads CASSLAAEQITEAFF. Written as DNA, the CDR3 is TGCGCCAGCAGCTTGGCAGCTGAACAGATCACTGAAGCTTTCTTT.

This clonotype was counted a few times. The chain links TRBV7-9 to TRBJ2-7; the D gene is possibly TRBD2 (5 bases). Germline V lookup: CDR1 SEHNR, CDR2 FQNEAQ (reference sequence). This CDR3 is built from 12 residues. V lost 6 bases and J lost 10, with 16 bases in between. CDR3 loop: CASRAPEGDQYF. CDR3 nucleotide sequence: TGTGCCAGCAGGGCCCCAGAGGGCGACCAGTACTTC.

The table lists this clonotype with many counts. The chain links TRBV11-2 to TRBJ2-3; D is perhaps TRBD2 (6 bases). V lost 1 base to trimming and J lost 5 bases, with 10 bases between them. The CDR3 loop spans 14 amino acids. CDR1 SGHAT and CDR2 FQNNGV come from the germline V gene. CDR3 coding DNA: TGTGCCAGCAGCTTAGCGGGAGCTGAAGATACGCAGTATTTT. Translated, it gives CASSLAGAEDTQYF.

V usage is TRBV19 and J usage is TRBJ1-1; possible D gene TRBD1, 6 bases. Germline assignment: CDR1 LNHDA and CDR2 SQIVND (reference sequence). V lost 4 bases and J lost 6, with 18 bases in between. There are 15 residues in the CDR3. The CDR3 loop reads CASSRGGDKGAEAFF. CDR3 coding DNA: TGTGCCAGTAGTAGAGGTGGGGACAAGGGCGCTGAAGCTTTCTTT.

The rearrangement uses TRBV11-2 and TRBJ2-3, with D uncertain. This CDR3 is built from 15 residues. Germline values: CDR1 SGHAT, CDR2 FQNNGV. V was pared by 5 bases and J by 2 bases, with 14 bases between. The chain's CDR3 is CASSQGYGLTDTQYF. The CDR3 region has the DNA TGTGCCAGCAGCCAAGGTTACGGCCTCACAGATACGCAGTATTTT.

There are many counts of this clonotype. V and J are TRBV6-2 or TRBV6-3 and TRBJ2-3, with TRBD2 identical over 10 bases. CDR3 length: 15 amino acids. Germline V CDR1 and CDR2: MNHEY, SVGEGT. V was pared by 5 bases and J by 3 bases, with 5 bases of the junction left unmatched. CDR3 residues: CASSPRLAGTDTQYF. The DNA of the CDR3 is TGTGCCAGCAGTCCAAGACTAGCGGGTACAGATACGCAGTATTTT.

This clonotype was recorded at least ten times. CDR3: CATSDYTSGRINEQFF. CDR3 in DNA: TGTGCCACCAGTGATTACACTAGCGGGAGGATCAATGAGCAGTTCTTC. The V call is TRBV24-1, the J call TRBJ2-1, with TRBD2 identical over 12 bases. The germline gives CDR1 KGHDR, CDR2 SFDVKD. This CDR3 is 16 amino acids long. The junction had 4 bases not matched to a gene; V was cut back by 2 bases and J by 6 bases.

In this sample, this clonotype turned up many times. J is TRBJ2-1 and V is TRBV5-8, with 7 nucleotides matching TRBD2. CDR1 and CDR2 from the germline V gene are SGHTS and YDEGEE. After removal of 4 bases from V and 4 bases from J, the junction contained 8 bases not matched to a gene. The CDR3 contains 15 residues. The CDR3 loop reads CASSPPGTTYNEQFF. For the CDR3, the DNA is TGTGCCAGCAGCCCCCCCGGGACTACGTACAATGAGCAGTTCTTC.

This clonotype was found a few times. The J gene is TRBJ2-1, the V gene TRBV19; 9 bases align to TRBD2. Germline loops: CDR1 LNHDA, CDR2 SQIVND (reference sequence). The junction had 6 bases not matched to a gene; V was cut back by 3 bases and J by 3 bases. CDR3 size: 16 residues. CDR3 region: CASSIIAGEIYNEQFF. The DNA for the CDR3 is TGTGCCAGTAGTATTATAGCGGGAGAGATCTACAATGAGCAGTTCTTC.

This clonotype was detected many times. This chain links TRBV20-1 with TRBJ2-4; D perhaps matches TRBD1 (5 bases). CDR3 size: 17 residues. In germline, CDR1 is DFQATT, CDR2 SNEGSKA (reference sequence). V was pared by 0 bases and J by 0 bases, with 15 bases between. The CDR3 region is CSARELGRTGAKNIQYF. The CDR3, as DNA: TGCAGTGCTAGAGAATTGGGTCGTACAGGAGCCAAAAACATTCAGTACTTC.

This clonotype was seen at least ten times. The chain carries TRBV2 and TRBJ1-1, with 12 nucleotides matching TRBD1. Germline V gene lookup returns CDR1 SNHLY and CDR2 FYNNEI. V shed 2 bases, J shed 5 bases, and the junction held 3 bases outside the gene matches. CDR3 length equals 15 residues. CDR3 protein: CASSERDRGRTEAFF. The DNA for the CDR3 is TGTGCCAGCAGTGAAAGGGACAGGGGGCGAACTGAAGCTTTCTTT.

The chain uses TRBV18 and TRBJ1-2, with TRBD1 identical over 8 bases. The CDR3 consists of 15 residues. J gave up 7 bases and V 0 bases, and 7 bases lay outside the gene matches. CDR1 is KGHSH, CDR2 LQKENI, per germline. CDR3 amino acids: CASSPPDREVLGYTF. As DNA, the CDR3 is TGTGCCAGCTCACCACCGGACAGGGAGGTACTTGGCTACACCTTC.

This clonotype showed up many times. This chain joins TRBV12-3 or TRBV12-4 and TRBJ1-1; D gene unclear. The CDR3 spans 11 residues. V dropped 5 bases and J dropped 5 bases, with 6 bases sitting between them. Written as DNA, the CDR3 is TGTGCCAGCAGTAGCTTGACTGAAGCTTTCTTT. It encodes CASSSLTEAFF.

This clonotype has a count of ten or more. The chain carries TRBV7-9 and TRBJ2-1; D gene uncertain. Germline lookup yields CDR1 SEHNR and CDR2 FQNEAQ (reference sequence). This CDR3 contains 16 residues. V lost 6 bases, J lost 8 bases, and 23 bases lay in between. CDR3 loop: CASRLKGLFPMDEQFF. In DNA, the CDR3 is TGTGCCAGCAGACTTAAAGGCCTTTTCCCTATGGATGAGCAGTTCTTC.

The chain carries TRBV6-9 and TRBJ1-5, with D perhaps matching TRBD1 (6 bases). Per germline, CDR1 MNHGY and CDR2 SVAAGI. Trimming left V 4 bases short and J 7 bases short, with 11 bases between. The CDR3 contains 13 residues. CDR3 loop: CASSSSGAQPQHF. In nucleotides, the CDR3 is TGTGCCAGCAGTTCCTCAGGGGCCCAGCCCCAGCATTTT.

This clonotype was picked up many times. The genes are TRBV6-1 and TRBJ1-1; D is ambiguous. This CDR3 region has 14 residues. The V end was cut by 4 bases, the J end by 1 base, with 10 bases between. Per germline, CDR1 MNHNS and CDR2 SASEGT. CDR3: CASSGALKNTEAFF. CDR3 sequence (DNA): TGTGCCAGCAGTGGGGCCTTAAAGAACACTGAAGCTTTCTTT.

This clonotype showed up many times. The chain links TRBV19 to TRBJ2-7, with 7 bases identical to TRBD2. Germline assignment: CDR1 LNHDA and CDR2 SQIVND (reference sequence). V gave up 3 bases and J gave up 0 bases; unmatched junction bases: 2. The CDR3 spans 14 residues. CDR3: CASSMGTTSYEQYF. The CDR3 nucleotides are TGTGCCAGTAGTATGGGGACTACCTCCTACGAGCAGTACTTC.

This clonotype was observed at least ten times. The chain joins TRBV27 to TRBJ1-2; tentative D call: TRBD1 (5 bases). V dropped 7 bases and J dropped 4 bases, with 13 bases sitting between them. CDR3 length equals 13 residues. The germline CDR1 and CDR2 sequences are MNHEY and SMNVEV (reference sequence). The CDR3 loop reads CASTKAGGYGYTF. The CDR3 bases are TGTGCCAGCACCAAGGCGGGGGGCTATGGCTACACCTTC.

This clonotype showed up just a few times. The chain uses TRBV6-1 and TRBJ2-1; maybe TRBD1 (5 bases). The ends were cut back, 7 bases at V and 7 bases at J, with 14 bases in the middle. The CDR3 contains 13 residues. The V gene's germline CDR1 is MNHNS and CDR2 SASEGT. The CDR3 is CASTEGVRNEQFF. CDR3 in DNA: TGTGCCAGCACCGAAGGGGTGCGGAATGAGCAGTTCTTC.

This clonotype was seen many times. The chain couples TRBV2 to TRBJ2-1; 9 bases align to TRBD2. CDR3 length: 15 amino acids. The V segment lost 0 bases and the J segment 7 bases; nucleotides outside the gene matches: 4. CDR1 is SNHLY and CDR2 is FYNNEI in the germline V gene. The CDR3 reads CASSEALAGRNEQFF. CDR3 in DNA: TGTGCCAGCAGTGAAGCGCTAGCGGGAAGGAATGAGCAGTTCTTC.

The table lists this clonotype with many counts. The chain employs TRBV9 and TRBJ2-2, with D unclear. The CDR3 is made up of 12 amino acids. Between the trimmed V and J ends, which lost 0 bases and 7 bases, there was a span of 4 bases. CDR1 SGDLS and CDR2 YYNGEE come from the germline V gene. Written as DNA, the CDR3 is TGTGCCAGCAGCGTAGGGAACGGGGAGCTGTTTTTT. It translates to CASSVGNGELFF.

In its sample, this clonotype was seen a few times. The CDR3 DNA sequence: TGTGCCAGCAGCTACCGGGACGACCACAATGAGCAGTTCTTC. Translating it yields CASSYRDDHNEQFF. This chain connects TRBV7-6 to TRBJ2-1; the D gene could be TRBD1 or TRBD2 (5 bases each). Trimming cost V 4 bases and J 5 bases, with 12 bases left between them. The length of the CDR3 is 14 residues. Germline assignment: CDR1 SGHVS and CDR2 FNYEAQ. The whole variable domain, filled in from reference TRBV7-6 and TRBJ2-1, reads GAGVSQSPRYKVTKRGQDVALRCDPISGHVSLYWYRQALGQGPEFLTYFNYEAQQDKSGLPNDRFSAERPEGSISTLTIQRTEQRDSAMYRCASSYRDDHNEQFFGPGTRLTVL.

CDR3 DNA sequence: TGTGCCAGCAGTTACCCGGGGACAGCTGGAAACACCATATATTTT. This gives the protein CASSYPGTAGNTIYF. The chain combines TRBV6-5 with TRBJ1-3; 7 bases are shared with TRBD1. Per the germline V gene, CDR1 is MNHEY and CDR2 is SVGAGI. The CDR3 has 15 residues. V lost 2 bases, J lost 2 bases, and 3 bases stayed unmatched.